The source of this T cell receptor beta chain is a study of long-term antiretroviral therapy in people with HIV (dated by TCRdb to between 2021 and 2023). The study in broad terms: The earliest samples were collected roughly a decade before the 2015 WHO recommendation for immediate ART, at a time when ART was usually postponed until CD4 counts fell. This retrospective serial study examined whether starting ART and sustained HIV suppression were associated with changes in the composition and diversity of the TRB repertoire in peripheral blood. From some 27 adults with confirmed HIV infection, the cohort provided under 250 cryopreserved PBMC samples, gathered serially across a mean of about six years (range 1-12). Of the 30 participants with HIV, about a dozen were female. Test extractions of a monoclonal T-cell line alongside a few dozen polyclonal samples showed no cross-contamination during QIAcube processing.

Paper-wide results and their limitations: Since PBMC availability was limited, sequencing covered only the TCR beta chain, with no alpha chain pairing. Expanded TRB clones identified before ART initiation dominated the repertoire across all time points, though the dominance fluctuated and decreased in many PLHIV after ART. Because cell numbers in pre-ART samples were limited, unsorted PBMC were profiled instead of sorted CD4+ and CD8+ T cells. No data were available on ART adherence, viral resistance or therapy changes, limiting inferences about post-ART repertoire changes. The samples span the years 2004 to 2017, and the ART regimens used may be less effective than current regimens. Starting ART was linked to a significant rise in TRB diversity, yet even with long-term ART the diversity remained significantly lower than in transplant donor controls. Narrower CDR3 length ranges were observed in HIV repertoires than in controls, and an antigen-experienced repertoire with only a slight naive shift after ART was suggested by the network structure.

The immunoSEQ hsTCRB v3.0 assay was used at survey level resolution to sequence the TRB variable region. The targeted TRB sequencing depth was roughly 40,000-55,000 T-cell genomes per sample. Pooled TRB libraries were sequenced on an Illumina MiSeq with a v3 150-cycle kit. Processing in the source paper ran as follows. Repertoire analysis ran in R within a reproducible Nextflow workflow covering QC, data transformation and analysis. LymphoSeq2, an R package for exploring AIRR-Seq data, was used to implement the custom analyses. Several samples that yielded fewer than 5000 total TRB sequences were excluded, so that approximately 170 HIV repertoires were analyzed. Among the 188 retained HIV repertoires, 55 to 60 were collected before ART initiation and roughly 130 were collected after ART initiation. Repertoires were downsampled to 5000 TRB nucleotide sequences, and summary statistics were averaged over 100 downsampling iterations. TRB sequences were retained for analysis only if CDR3 regions of at least seven amino acids were present. Two measures captured diversity: a Shannon entropy-derived clonality score and the Gini coefficient. In the repertoire networks, any two of the top 5000 CDR3 amino acid sequences were connected whenever the two sequences differed by an edit distance of one. For TRB CDR3 amino acid sequences, antigen specificity groups and MHC restriction were predicted with GLIPH2. CDR3 amino acid sequences were matched against VDJdb and McPAS-TCR to flag known CMV, EBV, HIV or tissue antigen associations. Pre-ART, post-ART and control groups were compared with Wilcoxon signed-rank tests and Holm-Bonferroni correction. Here the immuneACCESS table is served through TCRdb, limited to in-frame sequences with V and J called. Missing clones are a known gap in these copies; in checked studies unresolved V genes cover under half, and the rest lacks a known reason. V and J calls and clone size come straight from that table; D and trimming were deduced from the DNA. The sample contains 20,000 to 25,000 clones, approximately 80% of them found a single time. The ten largest clones capture 18% of the sample.

As for this clone: The specificity of this receptor is unknown. No quality values exist for individual bases; no much larger clone is one base distant.

To be included, a participant needed at least one PBMC sample from before ART initiation plus at least two post-ART samples. All participants with HIV were treated in the United States of America. Cryopreserved samples of about 0.95-10 million PBMC were thawed and washed before DNA extraction. At the time of the earliest PBMC sample, participants with HIV were aged between roughly 20 and 55 years. PBMC samples were contributed by each participant from 1-4 timepoints before ART initiation and 2-8 timepoints after ART initiation, with a median of 7 samples. For every participant, serial HIV viral load, CD4+ T-cell count, ART history and demographic data were obtained. Using a Qiagen kit on a QIAcube, genomic DNA was extracted from unsorted PBMC, with samples processed in batches of 12. The clonotype comes from a man aged 35 to 55 with HIV. Specimen: unsorted PBMCs, collected 0.5 years before starting antiretroviral therapy.

The CDR3 amino acid sequence is: CASSSSERTGNEQFF. The DNA sequence is given as TGTGCCAGCAGTTCAAGTGAAAGGACAGGGAATGAGCAGTTCTTC. The V and J genes are TRBV6-5 and TRBJ2-1; 8 bases in the junction line up with TRBD1. From a lookup of the germline V gene, CDR1 and CDR2 are MNHEY and SVGAGI. V loses 4 bases at its end and J loses 7 bases; junction bases beyond the gene matches: 9. The CDR3 holds 15 amino acids from the cysteine to the phenylalanine. Only CDR3 DNA remains: 45 bases, in frame from the first base.